Here is one T cell receptor (beta chain) with its context. This sample was taken from a study of shared clonotypes between healthy human individuals. The CDR3 has 16 amino acids. Germline-derived CDR1 and CDR2 are SGHAT and FQNNGV. With 5 bases clipped from V and 1 base from J, the junction kept 6 bases outside the gene matches. Only in-frame clones appear in the TCRdb table, and some are missing; sequencing was by immunoSEQ multiplex PCR. The profile shows about 340,000 clones, around 67% of them singletons. The clonotype originates from a man aged 25-40 years in good health. Sequencing used memory CD4+ T cells sorted from blood. Described subset: CD45RA-negative fraction. The V and J genes are TRBV11-2 and TRBJ2-3, with 10 bases identical to TRBD2. The CDR3 spells CASSATSGARTDTQYF. The CDR3 DNA reads TGTGCCAGCAGCGCCACTAGCGGGGCCCGCACAGATACGCAGTATTTT.